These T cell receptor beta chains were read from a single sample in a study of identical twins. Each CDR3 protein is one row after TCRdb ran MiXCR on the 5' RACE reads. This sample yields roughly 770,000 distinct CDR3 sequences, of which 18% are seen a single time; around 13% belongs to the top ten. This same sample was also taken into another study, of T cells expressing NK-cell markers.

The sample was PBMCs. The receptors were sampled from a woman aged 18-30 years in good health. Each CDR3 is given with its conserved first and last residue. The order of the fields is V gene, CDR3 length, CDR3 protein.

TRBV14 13 CASSPDVGDTQYF
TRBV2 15 CASSVLREVYNEQFF
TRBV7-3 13 CASSPRAGETQYF
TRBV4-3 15 CASSQVGRGDSPLHF
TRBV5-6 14 CASSVTLQGGKLFF
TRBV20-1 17 CSARDSSVSGGWDTQYF
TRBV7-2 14 CASSLDRESYEQYF
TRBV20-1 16 CSAQALAGGPRYEQYF
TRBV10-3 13 CAIIGGTGNTIYF
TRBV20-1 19 CSARGTGLAAKSSYNEQFF
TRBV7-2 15 CASSRRLEGFYEQYF
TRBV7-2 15 CASTPRGQVNSPLHF
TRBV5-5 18 CASSLLRGDPGSGNTIYF
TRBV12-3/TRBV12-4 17 CASSSRTSGGGTGELFF
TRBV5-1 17 CASSWGTASFGGGELFF
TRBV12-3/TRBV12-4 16 CASSHKGEKSYNEQFF
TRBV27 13 CASRQLLNTEAFF
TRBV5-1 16 CASSLEGGDPTDTQYF
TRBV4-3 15 CASSQDSESYNEQFF
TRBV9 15 CASSSTSGGVGEQFF
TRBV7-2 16 CASSSSPGQGRNEQFF
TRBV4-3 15 CASSQGTSSYNEQFF
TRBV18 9 CASSPEQYF
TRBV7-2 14 CASSSTSSTYEQYF
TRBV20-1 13 CSARDPGTDTQYF
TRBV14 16 CASSQSLAGGPDTQYF
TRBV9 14 CASSAHRGGYGYTF
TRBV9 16 CASSVEVGSSYNEQFF